This T cell receptor beta chain comes out of a study of early T cells in non-severe SARS-CoV-2 infection. Germline CDR1 SQVTM, CDR2 ANQGSEA. V shed 5 bases, J shed 6 bases, and the junction held 4 bases outside the gene matches. The CDR3 contains 12 residues. TCRdb itself ran the 5' RACE reads through MiXCR, one entry per CDR3 protein. The table shows over 70,000 distinct CDR3 sequences, with approximately 15% occurring only once. The chain combines TRBV29-1 with TRBJ1-2; 9 bases are a match to TRBD1. The sequencing input was whole blood. The receptor's source is an adult who was a healthcare worker with PCR-confirmed SARS-CoV-2 infection or an uninfected control (not recorded which). As DNA, the CDR3 is TGCAGCGTTCCCGGACAGGGGCATGGCTACACCTTC. Translated, it gives CSVPGQGHGYTF.